The rows below give T cell receptor beta chains drawn from one sample of a study of cytomegalovirus exposure and HLA in healthy donors. Profiling relied on immunoSEQ multiplex PCR, and the TCRdb table lists in-frame clones only, not all of them. The repertoire consists of under 75,000 clones, with around 81% occurring once and the leading ten covering about 3%. Sequenced input: PBMCs. These receptors all come from a man aged 25-45 years in good health and CMV-seronegative. Each CDR3 is given with its conserved first and last residue. Each record gives: J gene, clone size, V gene, D gene, CDR3 DNA, CDR3 protein. D genes are given only for firm matches. For some rows the clone size is stated as once, few or many, or as a class when expanded; others skip it.

TRBJ1-6 - TRBV28 TRBD1 TGTGCCAGCAGGAGCCGGGACAGGGGTTATTCACCCCTCCACTTT CASRSRDRGYSPLHF
TRBJ1-1 - TRBV7-2 TRBD1 TGTGCCAGCAGCGCAAACAGGGGTAGCACTGAAGCTTTCTTT CASSANRGSTEAFF
TRBJ2-3 - TRBV2 TRBD2 TGTGCCACCCAAAATCTGTGGGAGGGTATGGGTACGCAGTATTTT CATQNLWEGMGTQYF
TRBJ2-7 once TRBV2 - TGTGCCAGCCGAACCCACCGCCCAGGGGCCGAACAGTACTTC CASRTHRPGAEQYF
TRBJ2-7 - TRBV19 TRBD1 TGTGCCAGTAGTATCTCCGGGACAGGGTTCTACGAGCAGTACTTC CASSISGTGFYEQYF
TRBJ1-6 once TRBV4-3 TRBD1 TGCGCCAGCAGCCAAGATGGACAGGTCTGGTCACCCCTCCACTTT CASSQDGQVWSPLHF
TRBJ2-1 - TRBV7-5 - TGTGTCAGAAGCCCTGGACTAGCGGGAGCCGCCAGCTCCTACAATGAGCAGTTCTTC CVRSPGLAGAASSYNEQFF
TRBJ1-3 - TRBV19 - TGTGCCAGTAGTATTATGGGGCGCAGTGGAAACACCATATATTTT CASSIMGRSGNTIYF
TRBJ1-5 - TRBV7-6 - TGTGCCAGCAGCTTACAAAATGATCAGCCCCAGCATTTT CASSLQNDQPQHF
TRBJ2-2 - TRBV5-1 TRBD2 TGCGCCAGCAGCTTGAGGTCAGCGGGAGACGGGGAGCTGTTTTTT CASSLRSAGDGELFF
TRBJ1-1 - TRBV9 TRBD1 TGTGCCAGCAGCGTGACAGGGGGCAACACTGAAGCTTTCTTT CASSVTGGNTEAFF
TRBJ1-4 - TRBV5-8 - TGTGCCAGCAGCATAGGACAGTCAACTAATGAAAAACTGTTTTTT CASSIGQSTNEKLFF
TRBJ2-1 - TRBV27 TRBD2 TGTGCCAGCAGCTCAGGGACTAGCGGGGGCGGTGAGCAGTTCTTC CASSSGTSGGGEQFF
TRBJ1-3 - TRBV5-1 - TGCGCCAGCAGCTTGGACCCTAGGGACGGGAGAGGAAACACCATATATTTT CASSLDPRDGRGNTIYF
TRBJ1-6 - TRBV6-5 - TGTGCCAGCAGTACCCGGGCAGGGTGGTCACCCCTCCACTTT CASSTRAGWSPLHF
TRBJ1-1 - TRBV29-1 - TGCAGCGTTGAAGGAAGGAGTCTCACTGAAGCTTTCTTT CSVEGRSLTEAFF
TRBJ1-2 - TRBV5-1 - TGCGCCAGCAGCTTGGCTACAGAACTCTATGGCTACACCTTC CASSLATELYGYTF
TRBJ1-2 - TRBV6-6 - TGTGCCAGCAGTCGCCGGGAAGGGATCGACGGCTACACCTTC CASSRREGIDGYTF
TRBJ1-5 - TRBV27 - TGTGCCAGCAGTTTTCGGGGCAATCAGCCCCAGCATTTT CASSFRGNQPQHF
TRBJ2-3 - TRBV28 - TGTGCCAGCAGTACCTCGGGAGATGGAACAGATACGCAGTATTTT CASSTSGDGTDTQYF
TRBJ1-5 - TRBV28 - TGTGCCAGCAGTTACTCCGGGACACCTACCAATCAGCCCCAGCATTTT CASSYSGTPTNQPQHF
TRBJ1-5 - TRBV7-2 - TGTGCCAGCAGCTTCCAGGGTAGTCAGCCCCAGCATTTT CASSFQGSQPQHF
TRBJ1-1 - TRBV5-1 TRBD1 TGCGCCAGCAGCTTCAATGACAGGGAAAACACTGAAGCTTTCTTT CASSFNDRENTEAFF
TRBJ2-7 - TRBV29-1 - TGCAGCGTTGGACAGGTCGACTACGAGCAGTACTTC CSVGQVDYEQYF
TRBJ1-2 - TRBV7-8 - TGTGCCAGCAGCTCCCATCGACCGCTATTCGGAAGACAGGACTATGGCTACACCTTC CASSSHRPLFGRQDYGYTF
TRBJ1-3 - TRBV9 TRBD1 TGTGCCAGCAGCCCTGGACAGGGATTTGGAAACACCATATATTTT CASSPGQGFGNTIYF
TRBJ2-2 - TRBV6-5 TRBD2 TGTGCCAGCAGTTACGGGACTAGCGGGGAGCTGTTTTTT CASSYGTSGELFF
TRBJ1-1 - TRBV5-1 - TGCGCCAGCAGCTTGGGTGCGGGGGCGAACACTGAAGCTTTCTTT CASSLGAGANTEAFF
TRBJ1-3 once TRBV5-1 - TGCGCCAGCAGCTTGGACAGGGCAGCCTCTGGAAACACCATATATTTT CASSLDRAASGNTIYF
TRBJ2-5 - TRBV7-9 - TGTGCCAGCAGCTTACGACAGACACTCCAAGAGACCCAGTACTTC CASSLRQTLQETQYF
TRBJ2-3 - TRBV15 - TGTGCCACCAGCAGAGATCAGGAAGATACGCAGTATTTT CATSRDQEDTQYF
TRBJ2-2 - TRBV27 - TGTGCCAGCAGTTTATCGCCAGGGATAGGGGAGCTGTTTTTT CASSLSPGIGELFF
TRBJ2-5 - TRBV18 - TGTGCCAGCTCACCGGCCTCAGAGACCCAGTACTTC CASSPASETQYF
TRBJ1-1 - TRBV19 TRBD1 TGTGCCAGTAGTACCGGACAGGGGGCCGGAGTGGGTGAAGCTTTCTTT CASSTGQGAGVGEAFF
TRBJ2-1 - TRBV16 TRBD1 TGTGCCAGCAGCCAATCGAAGGGGGCCCACAATGAGCAGTTCTTC CASSQSKGAHNEQFF
TRBJ2-1 - TRBV5-4 - TGTGCCAGCAGCTTAAGAGTGGACTACATCAATGAGCAGTTCTTC CASSLRVDYINEQFF
TRBJ1-1 - TRBV6-5 - TGTGCCAGCAGGGGCGGGTTCACTGAAGCTTTCTTT CASRGGFTEAFF
TRBJ1-4 - TRBV4-3 - TGCGCCAGCAGCCAAGATCATCGGGGAGGGGCGGGTGAAAAACTGTTTTTT CASSQDHRGGAGEKLFF
TRBJ1-1 - TRBV30 - TGTGCCTCGAATAACCGCGCCACTGAAGCTTTCTTT CASNNRATEAFF
TRBJ2-2 - TRBV28 - TGTGCCAGCAGTTTTAGGACGGGCCCTCGAGGGACCGGGGAGCTGTTTTTT CASSFRTGPRGTGELFF
TRBJ1-2 - TRBV5-8 - TGTGCCAGCAGCTTCCCACTAGCCTATGGCTACACCTTC CASSFPLAYGYTF
TRBJ1-5 - TRBV7-8 TRBD1 TGTGCCAGCAGCTTATCCGGGACAGGCGATAGCAATCAGCCCCAGCATTTT CASSLSGTGDSNQPQHF
TRBJ1-5 - TRBV5-1 - TGCGCCAGCAGCTTGGGGGGGGACAATCAGCCCCAGCATTTT CASSLGGDNQPQHF
TRBJ1-2 - TRBV9 - TGTGCCAGCAGCGTACAGGGTAGATCTGACTATGGCTACACCTTC CASSVQGRSDYGYTF
TRBJ1-3 - TRBV7-2 - TGTGCCAGCAGCTTACTCTTCGCTCGATCCTCTACCTCTGGAAACACCATATATTTT CASSLLFARSSTSGNTIYF
TRBJ2-3 - TRBV11-2 - TGTGCCAGCAGCCCAGTGACTCACGATACGCAGTATTTT CASSPVTHDTQYF
TRBJ2-3 once TRBV30 TRBD2 TGTGCCTGGAGTACTAGCGGATTAGGCCGAGGGCAGTATTTT CAWSTSGLGRGQYF
TRBJ1-1 - TRBV7-9 TRBD1 TGTGCCAGCAGCTTAGCAGAGACAGGGCGTACTGAAGCTTTCTTT CASSLAETGRTEAFF
TRBJ2-2 once TRBV5-1 TRBD2 TGCGCCAGCAGCTTGGCTAGCGGGTACACCGGGGAGCTGTTTTTT CASSLASGYTGELFF
TRBJ2-3 - TRBV27 TRBD2 TGTGCCAGCAGTTTGACTAGCGGGGGAAGCACAGATACGCAGTATTTT CASSLTSGGSTDTQYF
TRBJ2-2 - TRBV6-1 - TGTGCCAGCACCCCCCTGGAGGTCGGGGAGCTGTTTTTT CASTPLEVGELFF
TRBJ1-1 - TRBV7-6 - TGTGCCAGCAGAGAGCCTGACAGAAACACTGAAGCTTTCTTT CASREPDRNTEAFF
TRBJ1-1 - TRBV4-1 - TGCGCCAGCAGCCAAGATCAACAGGTCGGGACTGAAGCTTTCTTT CASSQDQQVGTEAFF
TRBJ1-3 - TRBV4-2 TRBD1 TGTGCCAGCAGCCAAAAACCGACAGGGCGTAACACCATATATTTT CASSQKPTGRNTIYF
TRBJ1-2 - TRBV18 TRBD1 TGTGCCAGCTCACGGGACAGGGGCATGAACTATGGCTACACCTTC CASSRDRGMNYGYTF
TRBJ2-3 once TRBV19 - TGTGCCAGTAGTATCTTCACAGATACGCAGTATTTT CASSIFTDTQYF